These 6 T cell receptor beta chains were sequenced from one sample in a study of cytomegalovirus exposure and HLA in healthy donors. PCR was performed using 60 Vbeta and 13 Jbeta primers. The method was immunoSEQ multiplex PCR; TCRdb's version includes in-frame clones alone and lacks a portion of them. The table has 90,000 or so clones, around 76% seen once; the top ten hold 10%. The sequenced sample was PBMCs. The receptors shown here come from a man aged 25 to 45 in good health and CMV-seropositive.

V gene TRBV9 combines with J gene TRBJ1-6; 11 positions match TRBD1. This CDR3 is 15 amino acids long. The germline gives CDR1 SGDLS, CDR2 YYNGEE. With 3 bases clipped from V and 9 bases from J, the junction kept 5 bases outside the gene matches. The CDR3 region is CASSAQGQGVSPLHF. Here the CDR3 DNA reads TGTGCCAGCAGCGCCCAGGGACAGGGGGTTTCACCCCTCCACTTT.

J is TRBJ1-1 and V is TRBV6-5; D gene unclear. Germline V CDR1 and CDR2: MNHEY, SVGAGI. The CDR3 loop spans 14 amino acids. V was clipped by 0 bases and J by 7 bases, with 12 bases between them. The CDR3 loop is CASSYSTPADEAFF. DNA for the CDR3: TGTGCCAGCAGTTACTCGACCCCGGCGGATGAAGCTTTCTTT.

The chain carries TRBV4-1 and TRBJ2-2, with 12 bases fitting TRBD2. After removal of 4 bases from V and 4 bases from J, the junction contained 7 bases not matched to a gene. The CDR3 loop spans 17 amino acids. Germline CDR1 reads MGHRA; CDR2 reads YSYEKL. Written as DNA, the CDR3 is TGCGCCAGCAGCCGCGGACTAGCGGGGAGTGGCACCGGGGAGCTGTTTTTT. It encodes CASSRGLAGSGTGELFF.

The chain is built from TRBV6-1 and TRBJ2-6; no clear D. CDR3 length equals 15 residues. The germline gives CDR1 MNHNS, CDR2 SASEGT. Deletions cut 1 base from V and 0 bases from J, with 4 bases between. The CDR3 loop reads CASSEESSGANVLTF. The CDR3 bases are TGTGCCAGCAGTGAAGAGAGCTCTGGGGCCAACGTCCTGACTTTC.

V and J are TRBV13 and TRBJ2-7; D ambiguous. There are 12 residues in the CDR3. Trimming stripped 5 bases from V and 7 bases from J, with 12 bases between. Germline CDR1 PRHDT, CDR2 FYEKMQ (reference sequence). In DNA, the CDR3 is TGTGCCAGCAGCCCCGGCGCCGGGGAGCAGTACTTC. Its protein product is CASSPGAGEQYF. Full variable domain (missing parts from reference TRBV13 and TRBJ2-7): AAGVIQSPRHLIKEKRETATLKCYPIPRHDTVYWYQQGPGQDPQFLISFYEKMQSDKGSIPDRFSAQQFSDYHSELNMSSLELGDSALYFCASSPGAGEQYFGPGTRLTVT.

The chain is built from TRBV5-1 and TRBJ2-5, with 11 bases matching TRBD1. The trim removed 4 bases at V and 1 base at J, leaving 9 bases unmatched. Germline V gene sequence: CDR1 SGHRS, CDR2 YFSETQ. The CDR3 has 17 residues. For the CDR3, the DNA is TGCGCCAGCAGCGCGCACCGGGACAGGGGGGGCCAAGAGACCCAGTACTTC. This gives the protein CASSAHRDRGGQETQYF.